A single sample is the source of the 13 T cell receptor beta chains below, sequenced in a study of CD8+ T cells in alopecia areata. The sample's treatment: oral pan-JAK inhibitor, 5-10 mg twice daily. RNA, once extracted, was reverse transcribed into cDNA for use as the sequencing template. The table came from immunoSEQ multiplex PCR; TCRdb's copy has only in-frame clones and leaves some out. The sample carries fewer than 250,000 clones, approximately 61% recorded once. This material consisted of CD4+ T cells sorted from blood, taken at week 24, from a patient treated with tofacitinib. Receptor source: a human donor with alopecia areata.

The chain uses TRBV7-2 and TRBJ1-1; TRBD1 might be the D (6 bases). The CDR3 contains 16 residues. Trimming took 1 base from V and 1 from J, leaving 13 bases between them. Looked up from germline, CDR1 is SGHTA and CDR2 is FQGNSA. CDR3 sequence (DNA): TGTGCCAGCAGCTTAGTGTGGACAGTCACGAACACTGAAGCTTTCTTT. Its protein is CASSLVWTVTNTEAFF.

The chain recombines TRBV4-3 with TRBJ1-1; no definite D call. There are 13 residues in the CDR3. Germline V gives CDR1 LGHNA, CDR2 YSLEER. Trimming left V 5 bases short and J 2 bases short, with 9 bases between. DNA of the CDR3: TGCGCCAGCAGCACAAAGGCTAACACTGAAGCTTTCTTT. Its protein is CASSTKANTEAFF.

This clone has a single count. V and J are TRBV6-1 and TRBJ1-5, with D unclear. CDR3 length equals 11 residues. Trimming took off 3 bases at V and 4 bases at J, with 1 base between the two ends. Germline V lookup: CDR1 MNHNS, CDR2 SASEGT. The CDR3 loop reads CASSENQPQHF. The DNA of the CDR3 is TGTGCCAGCAGTGAGAATCAGCCCCAGCATTTT.

This sequence joins TRBV27 and TRBJ2-5; 8 positions match TRBD2. Germline assignment: CDR1 MNHEY and CDR2 SMNVEV (reference sequence). The CDR3 has 15 residues. Trimming at V came to 2 bases and at J to 0 bases, leaving 2 bases not matched to a gene. The CDR3 region is CASSLVRGDQETQYF. The CDR3 region has the DNA TGTGCCAGCAGTTTAGTGCGGGGGGACCAAGAGACCCAGTACTTC.

This chain links TRBV28 with TRBJ2-3; 12 bases fit TRBD1. From germline, CDR1 is MDHEN and CDR2 SYDVKM. Trimming removed 4 bases from V and 6 bases from J; junction bases left unmatched: 5. The CDR3 extends over 15 amino acids. The CDR3 spells CASSSRDRGRDTQYF. The CDR3 nucleotides are TGTGCCAGCAGTTCCCGGGACAGGGGGCGCGATACGCAGTATTTT.

The rearrangement joins TRBV29-1 to TRBJ1-2; 8 nucleotides line up with TRBD1. V shed 1 base, J shed 7 bases, and the junction held 5 bases outside the gene matches. The germline V gene has CDR1 SQVTM and CDR2 ANQGSEA. CDR3 length equals 13 residues. The CDR3 DNA follows: TGCAGCGTTGAAGCCTTGACAGGGGCTGGCTACACCTTC. As protein: CSVEALTGAGYTF.

V usage is TRBV7-8 and J usage is TRBJ1-1; possible D gene TRBD1, 6 bases. Trimming pared 5 bases from V and 2 bases from J, leaving 12 bases between. The CDR3 covers 14 residues. Looked up from germline, CDR1 is SGHVS and CDR2 is FQNEAQ. CDR3 in amino acids: CASSIETGNTEAFF. DNA for the CDR3: TGTGCCAGCAGCATAGAGACAGGAAACACTGAAGCTTTCTTT. Variable domain in full (rest from reference TRBV7-8 and TRBJ1-1): GAGVSQSPRYKVAKRGQDVALRCDPISGHVSLFWYQQALGQGPEFLTYFQNEAQLDKSGLPSDRFFAERPEGSVSTLKIQRTQQEDSAVYLCASSIETGNTEAFFGQGTRLTVV.

This clone was picked up a small number of times. The CDR3 is CASSYGRDQPQHF. CDR3 in DNA: TGTGCCAGCAGTTACGGGAGAGATCAGCCCCAGCATTTT. The J gene is TRBJ1-5, the V gene TRBV6-6; no definite D call. Deletions cut 2 bases from V and 5 bases from J, with 7 bases between. The CDR3 spans 13 residues. Germline CDR1 and CDR2: MNHNY and SVGAGI (reference sequence).

V gene TRBV4-1 combines with J gene TRBJ2-4; 8 nucleotides line up with TRBD2. V trimming: 1 base; J trimming: 0 bases; junction bases outside the gene matches: 5. Looked up from germline, CDR1 is MGHRA and CDR2 is YSYEKL. The CDR3 is 17 residues long. The DNA for the CDR3 is TGCGCCAGCAGCCAAGGGAGCGGGGGCCCAGCCAAAAACATTCAGTACTTC. Translating gives CASSQGSGGPAKNIQYF.

The chain employs TRBV29-1 and TRBJ1-1, with D possibly matching TRBD1 (5 bases). Germline V lookup: CDR1 SQVTM, CDR2 ANQGSEA. The germline V and J ends were trimmed by 4 bases and 2 bases, with 11 bases remaining between them. CDR3 size: 13 residues. The CDR3 loop reads CSVVGRSNTEAFF. The CDR3 coding sequence is TGCAGCGTTGTGGGACGGTCAAACACTGAAGCTTTCTTT.

This clone was counted a few times. The CDR3 here is CAWGQGRNSPLHF. The CDR3 region has the DNA TGTGCCTGGGGACAGGGACGGAATTCACCCCTCCACTTT. This chain connects TRBV30 to TRBJ1-6; TRBD1 matches at 8 bases. Germline values: CDR1 GTSNPN, CDR2 SVGIG (reference sequence). The J segment lost 7 bases and the V segment lost 5 bases, leaving 4 bases of the junction unmatched. The CDR3 runs 13 residues.

The gene calls are TRBV29-1 and TRBJ2-3, with 10 bases that match TRBD1. Germline V gene lookup returns CDR1 SQVTM and CDR2 ANQGSEA. The CDR3 loop spans 16 amino acids. J lost 5 bases, V lost 3 bases, and 11 bases had no gene match. In nucleotides, the CDR3 is TGCAGCGTTGAGGGGACCGGGACAGGGGTTCTAGATACGCAGTATTTT. Its translation: CSVEGTGTGVLDTQYF.

The gene calls are TRBV14 and TRBJ2-1; D gene ambiguous. This CDR3 comprises 13 residues. The germline CDR1 and CDR2 sequences are SGHDN and FVKESK. Trimming removed 1 base at V and 6 bases at J, with 7 bases between. This CDR3 is CASSQGLPNEQFF. The CDR3, as DNA: TGTGCCAGCAGCCAAGGGTTGCCCAATGAGCAGTTCTTC.